This T cell receptor beta chain came from a study of cytomegalovirus exposure and HLA in healthy donors. Overall study findings and caveats: Most TCR sequences were rare, but some public TCRs occurred in many donors. Further analysis, carried out later, found HLA-associated TCR beta chains more clonally expanded than equally common other chains. A later analysis by the authors found several of the most significant clusters apparently linked to common viral pathogens.

The ends were cut back, 4 bases at V and 0 bases at J, with 7 bases in the middle. Germline CDR1 and CDR2: SNHLY and FYNNEI. CDR3 length equals 15 residues. PCR employed 60 Vbeta and 13 Jbeta primers. Assay: immunoSEQ multiplex PCR; the TCRdb copy retains only in-frame clones and omits some. The table includes 150,000 to 200,000 clones, around 68% detected once. About this clone itself: Its target is unknown.

The chain has TRBV2 and TRBJ1-6, with D unclear. The sequence came from a girl between 10 and 17 years old in good health and CMV-seronegative. The sequenced sample consisted of PBMCs. CDR3 region: CASSGSFSYNSPLHF. The CDR3, as DNA: TGTGCCAGCAGTGGGAGTTTCTCCTATAATTCACCCCTCCACTTT.